These 4 T cell receptor beta chains came from one sample sequenced in a study of shared T cell receptors in the human thymus. Measured with immunoSEQ multiplex PCR; TCRdb has only the in-frame clones, and not every one. The table lists over 65,000 clones, 90% to 95% of them singletons. The sample taken for sequencing was thymocytes. Receptors originate from a human donor.

The rearrangement links TRBV18 to TRBJ2-5, with 9 bases lining up with TRBD1. From germline, CDR1 is KGHSH and CDR2 LQKENI. The trim removed 5 bases at V and 5 bases at J, leaving 6 bases unmatched. The CDR3 totals 14 residues. The CDR3 is CASSNRGLWETQYF. CDR3 in DNA: TGTGCCAGCTCAAACAGGGGGCTGTGGGAGACCCAGTACTTC. The full variable domain, rest sourced from reference TRBV18 and TRBJ2-5, is NAGVMQNPRHLVRRRGQEARLRCSPMKGHSHVYWYRQLPEEGLKFMVYLQKENIIDESGMPKERFSAEFPKEGPSILRIQQVVRGDSAAYFCASSNRGLWETQYFGPGTRLLVL.

J is TRBJ2-3 and V is TRBV5-6; 7 bases map to TRBD2. This CDR3 contains 16 residues. V gave up 1 base and J gave up 4 bases; unmatched junction bases: 9. The germline CDR1 and CDR2 sequences are SGHDT and YYEEEE. Written as DNA, the CDR3 is TGTGCCAGCAGCTTGTATACTAGCGTAACTCCAGATACGCAGTATTTT. Its translation is CASSLYTSVTPDTQYF.

The genes are TRBV5-1 and TRBJ2-2; unclear D gene. In germline, CDR1 is SGHRS, CDR2 YFSETQ. This CDR3 has 14 amino acids. Trimming removed 4 bases from V and 2 bases from J, with 9 bases in between. CDR3: CASSRIINTGELFF. CDR3 bases: TGCGCCAGCAGCCGAATCATTAACACCGGGGAGCTGTTTTTT.

The CDR3 protein is CSAKREYEQYF. In DNA, the CDR3 is TGCAGTGCGAAGCGGGAATACGAGCAGTACTTC. J is TRBJ2-7 and V is TRBV20-1, with 7 nucleotides matching TRBD2. Germline V lookup: CDR1 DFQATT, CDR2 SNEGSKA (reference sequence). This CDR3 contains 11 residues. V lost 6 bases and J lost 4; bases outside the gene matches: 3.